These 14 T cell receptor beta chains originate from one sample sequenced in a study of T cell repertoires in cytomegalovirus infection. MiXCR, applied by TCRdb to the reads, yields one record per CDR3 protein. The table includes approximately 140,000 distinct CDR3 sequences, under 30% detected once. These receptors are not linked to any known antigen. Sequenced material: PBMCs, sequenced either directly or after in vitro stimulation (not recorded which). These TCRs come from a human donor in good health (CMV status not recorded). Some clones in this sample may be carry-over from other donors' samples.

A note on this clonotype: One end of the junction fails to match germline, which may point to a read error. The V call is TRBV28, the J call TRBJ2-7; 9 bases match TRBD1. CDR1 is MDHEN, CDR2 SYDVKM, per germline. This CDR3 has 15 amino acids. The CDR3 here is CTSRSPGQGSYEQYF. CDR3 bases: TGTACCAGCAGATCCCCGGGACAGGGCTCCTACGAGCAGTACTTC.

The chain is built from TRBV7-2 and TRBJ1-2; a weak D match, TRBD1 (5 bases). V lost 5 bases and J lost 1, with 17 bases in between. The CDR3 has 16 residues. The germline V gene has CDR1 SGHTA and CDR2 FQGNSA. CDR3 in amino acids: CASSPGLGRGNYGYTF. In nucleotides, the CDR3 is TGTGCCAGCAGCCCGGGACTCGGGAGGGGTAACTATGGCTACACCTTC.

This clonotype showed up many times. V and J are TRBV7-9 and TRBJ2-3; 12 bases map to TRBD2. The CDR3 runs to 15 residues. V was clipped by 5 bases and J by 6 bases; unmatched bases: 6. Per germline, CDR1 SEHNR and CDR2 FQNEAQ (reference sequence). The CDR3 DNA reads as TGTGCCAGCAGCACCGGACTAGCGGGAACTGATACGCAGTATTTT. Its protein product is CASSTGLAGTDTQYF.

As regards this clonotype: At one boundary the junction diverges from the germline segment, which might be a read error. The CDR3 loop is CATRDSASGANALTF. CDR3 in DNA: TGCGCCACCCGGGACTCCGCGTCTGGGGCCAACGCCCTGACTTTC. The chain couples TRBV5-1 to TRBJ2-6; possible D gene TRBD2, 6 bases. This CDR3 contains 15 residues. CDR1 is SGHRS and CDR2 is YFSETQ in the germline V gene.

This clonotype was found a few times. CDR3 residues: CATSDDSGRFGETQYF. For the CDR3, the DNA is TGTGCCACCAGTGATGATTCCGGGCGTTTTGGAGAGACCCAGTACTTC. J is TRBJ2-5 and V is TRBV24-1; D call uncertain. The germline V gene encodes CDR1 KGHDR and CDR2 SFDVKD. V gave up 3 bases and J gave up 4 bases, with 17 bases separating them. The CDR3 runs 16 residues.

The V and J genes are TRBV6-1 and TRBJ2-1; possibly TRBD2 for D (6 bases). With 5 bases removed from V and 0 bases from J, the gap between germline ends came to 14 bases. This CDR3 has 16 amino acids. CDR1 MNHNS and CDR2 SASEGT come from the germline V gene. As DNA, the CDR3 is TGTGCCAGCAGTCATAGCGGCCTGAGCTCCTACAATGAGCAGTTCTTC. Its protein is CASSHSGLSSYNEQFF.

This clonotype was seen more than once but under ten times. This sequence joins TRBV20-1 and TRBJ1-2, with 8 bases aligning to TRBD1. V was pared by 1 base and J by 8 bases, with 6 bases of the junction left unmatched. The V gene's germline CDR1 is DFQATT and CDR2 SNEGSKA (reference sequence). This CDR3 spans 13 amino acids. The CDR3 coding sequence is TGCAGTGCTAGAGGTCGACAGGGGAGAGGCTACACCTTC. Amino acid sequence: CSARGRQGRGYTF.

This clonotype showed up many times. The chain links TRBV15 to TRBJ2-3, with D unresolved. Germline CDR1 reads LNHNV; CDR2 reads YYDKDF (reference sequence). CDR3 length equals 13 residues. Trimming took 3 bases from V and 1 from J, leaving 5 bases between them. CDR3 in amino acids: CATSRQGTDTQYF. CDR3 DNA: TGTGCCACCAGCAGGCAGGGCACAGATACGCAGTATTTT.

The gene calls are TRBV4-1 and TRBJ1-5; TRBD1 is a possible D gene (6 bases). Germline V lookup: CDR1 MGHRA, CDR2 YSYEKL. The germline V and J ends were trimmed by 2 bases and 1 base, with 18 bases remaining between them. The CDR3 totals 18 residues. CDR3 nucleotide sequence: TGCGCCAGCAGCCAAAGAGGGGGGGTTCAGGGCAGCAATCAGCCCCAGCATTTT. This encodes CASSQRGGVQGSNQPQHF.

This clonotype occurred a few times. J is TRBJ1-1 and V is TRBV12-5; D may be TRBD1 (5 bases). This CDR3 has 14 amino acids. Germline values: CDR1 LGHNT, CDR2 FRNRAP. Trimming stripped 5 bases from V and 0 bases from J, with 10 bases between. The CDR3 loop reads CASGPTALNTEAFF. The CDR3 DNA sequence: TGTGCTAGTGGTCCGACAGCCCTGAACACTGAAGCTTTCTTT.

This chain connects TRBV29-1 to TRBJ1-2; TRBD1 is a possible D gene (6 bases). There are 14 residues in the CDR3. Trimming stripped 2 bases from V and 4 bases from J, with 14 bases between. The V gene's germline CDR1 is SQVTM and CDR2 ANQGSEA. CDR3 in amino acids: CSVEIPNRAYGYTF. The DNA of the CDR3 is TGCAGCGTTGAAATTCCTAACAGGGCCTATGGCTACACCTTC.

The sample holds a few counts of this clonotype. The rearrangement uses TRBV12-3 or TRBV12-4 and TRBJ2-2; D is possibly TRBD1 (5 bases). Trimming took off 0 bases at V and 6 bases at J, with 14 bases between the two ends. The CDR3 is made up of 16 amino acids. The CDR3 DNA sequence: TGTGCCAGCAGTTTAGCGAAGTCTCTGGGGCCCGGGGAGCTGTTTTTT. Protein product: CASSLAKSLGPGELFF.

In DNA form, the CDR3 reads TGTGCCAGCAGCTTGGGAGGTAAAGGTATCGATGAGCAGTTCTTC. Translating it yields CASSLGGKGIDEQFF. The chain joins TRBV7-9 to TRBJ2-1, with D tentatively TRBD2 (6 bases). The ends were cut back, 3 bases at V and 8 bases at J, with 17 bases in the middle. The germline CDR1 and CDR2 sequences are SEHNR and FQNEAQ (reference sequence). The CDR3 is made up of 15 amino acids.

The J gene is TRBJ1-1, the V gene TRBV29-1, with D possibly matching TRBD1 (6 bases). The germline V and J ends were trimmed by 7 bases and 3 bases, with 18 bases remaining between them. This CDR3 region has 14 residues. Germline CDR1 SQVTM, CDR2 ANQGSEA. CDR3 loop: CSGTKRTADTEAFF. CDR3 bases: TGCAGCGGGACTAAGAGGACAGCGGACACTGAAGCTTTCTTT.